This T cell receptor (beta chain) stems from a study of monozygotic twins with inflammatory bowel disease (dated by TCRdb to the late 2010s). Study-level background: In total, 28 monozygotic twin pairs made up the full study: 19 Danish pairs, all IBD-discordant, plus nine German pairs, of which four were IBD-concordant and five were IBD-discordant. The search for disease-associated traits relied mainly on comparing IBD patients with their genetically identical healthy co-twins within discordant pairs. Each individual had, on average, about 151 000 unique TCRalpha sequences and 181 000 unique TCRbeta sequences available for analysis.

Here is what the overall study found, with its caveats: No single strong signal or clonotype linked to IBD turned up in the results, so the idea that one exists was not supported. Fewer clonotypes were shared with other individuals by IBD patients than by healthy twins, most markedly in patients showing signs of disease activity. TCRbeta repertoire diversity, by inverse Simpson index, was decreased in IBD patients compared with their healthy co-twins. Concordant and discordant twins showed no difference in repertoire similarity, possibly because of limited statistical power. Background noise and inter-individual variability may have been introduced into the repertoires by the differing immunosuppressive treatments among patients. Distinction between different T cell subtypes could not be achieved in the analysis.

From each donor, a roughly 2.7 ml peripheral blood sample was collected into PAXgene tubes and kept at -80 degrees C. Without any T cell sorting, total RNA was extracted from whole blood using the PAXgene blood miRNA kit on an automated QIAcube. Deep TCRalpha and TCRbeta repertoire profiling with unique molecular barcoding was performed on peripheral blood of monozygotic twin pairs concordant or discordant for inflammatory bowel disease. Smoking habits were recorded for all twin pairs, and each individual was classified as a current, former or never smoker. From its cysteine to its phenylalanine, the CDR3 spans 15 amino acids. No DNA appears here. According to the germline V gene, CDR1 reads SGHDN and CDR2 reads FVKESK. Libraries were constructed by 5' RACE. Preparation of each TCR library used approximately 4,000 ng of total RNA. cDNA was synthesized with SMARTScribe reverse transcriptase in eight separate reactions per sample. During cDNA synthesis, template switching introduced unique molecular identifiers that contained a 6-nucleotide sample barcode. Amplification of TCRalpha and TCRbeta cDNA involved two nested PCRs of about 15 and 9 cycles, and each PCR was followed by bead purification. Before amplification, the cDNA was treated with uracil DNA-glycosylase and purified using the QIAquick PCR purification kit. The second PCR was the step at which Illumina TruSeq-compatible adapters and sample-specific barcodes were added. Library quality and concentration were assessed using TapeStation and Qubit, and roughly 5.5 ng of each library was pooled. The pooled libraries were sequenced with 2 x 100 bp reads and custom sequencing primers on an Illumina HiSeq2500 single-index Rapid Run. As for the authors' bioinformatics: UMI-based consensus assembly with MiGEC version 1.2.6 was used to correct PCR and sequencing errors. MiXCR version 2.1.1 handled V(D)J alignment, clonotype assembly and CDR3 extraction. To normalise gene usage, clonotype sharing and MAIT/NKT TCR abundance, the analysis used the top 1000, 10 000 and 20 000 clonotypes per sample. After downsampling to 27 000 UMIs, diversity was calculated as the inverse Simpson index using the vegan R package. Paired Mann-Whitney U tests were applied to discordant twin pairs, and Benjamini-Hochberg correction was used for multiple testing. Based on TCRdb reprocessing of the reads, there is one entry per CDR3 protein sequence, and DNA is missing. Here the V and J calls rest on TCRdb's processing, not on the authors' analysis. The sample's records list around 450,000 distinct CDR3 sequences. In total, the top ten clones hold 2% to 2.5% of the sample.

Turning to this clonotype: Which antigen it targets is not known.

This receptor chain uses TRBV14 and TRBJ2-4; TCRdb picks TRBD1, but there is no DNA to check that call. This sequence was found in a human donor with ulcerative colitis or Crohn's disease, or a healthy co-twin of an affected twin (not recorded which). The source material was blood. This receptor has the CDR3 CASSHRDLAKNIQYF.